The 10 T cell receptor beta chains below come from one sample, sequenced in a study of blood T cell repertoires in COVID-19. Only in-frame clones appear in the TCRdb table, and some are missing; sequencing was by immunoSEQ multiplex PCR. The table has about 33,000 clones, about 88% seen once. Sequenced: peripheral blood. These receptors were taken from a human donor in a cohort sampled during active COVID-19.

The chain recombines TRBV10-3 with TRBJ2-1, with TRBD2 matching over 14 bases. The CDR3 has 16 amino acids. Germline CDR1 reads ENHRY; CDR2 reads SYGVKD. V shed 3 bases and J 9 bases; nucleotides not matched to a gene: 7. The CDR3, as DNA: TGTGCCATCAGTGACCAACGACTAGCGGGGGGGCGTGAGCAGTTCTTC. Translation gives CAISDQRLAGGREQFF.

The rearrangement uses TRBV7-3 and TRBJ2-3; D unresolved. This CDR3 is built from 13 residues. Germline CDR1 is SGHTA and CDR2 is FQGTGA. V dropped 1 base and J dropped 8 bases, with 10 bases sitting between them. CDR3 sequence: CASSLRPQATQYF. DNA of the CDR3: TGTGCCAGCAGCTTAAGGCCCCAGGCTACGCAGTATTTT.

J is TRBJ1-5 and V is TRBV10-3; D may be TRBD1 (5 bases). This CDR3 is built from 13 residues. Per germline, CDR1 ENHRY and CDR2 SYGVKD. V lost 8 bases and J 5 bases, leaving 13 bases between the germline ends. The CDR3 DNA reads TGTGCCATCTCTGGGCAGGGTCATCAGCCCCAGCATTTT. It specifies CAISGQGHQPQHF.

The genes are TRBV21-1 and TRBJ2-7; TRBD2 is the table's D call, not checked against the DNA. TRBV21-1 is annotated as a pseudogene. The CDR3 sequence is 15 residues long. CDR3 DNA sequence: TGTGCCAGCAGCAAAGTAGCGGGCAGGAGAGACGAGCAGTACTTC. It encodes CASSKVAGRRDEQYF.

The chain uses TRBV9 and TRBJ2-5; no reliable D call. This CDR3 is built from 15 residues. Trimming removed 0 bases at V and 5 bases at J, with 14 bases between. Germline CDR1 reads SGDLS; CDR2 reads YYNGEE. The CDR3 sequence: CASSVGAPGGETQYF. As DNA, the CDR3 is TGTGCCAGCAGCGTAGGCGCCCCGGGTGGGGAGACCCAGTACTTC.

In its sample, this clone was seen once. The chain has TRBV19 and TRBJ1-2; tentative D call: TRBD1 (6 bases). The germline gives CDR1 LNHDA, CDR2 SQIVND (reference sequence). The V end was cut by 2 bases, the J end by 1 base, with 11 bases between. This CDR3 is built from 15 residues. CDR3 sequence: CASSIRGARNYGYTF. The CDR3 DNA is TGTGCCAGTAGTATACGGGGGGCGCGTAACTATGGCTACACCTTC.

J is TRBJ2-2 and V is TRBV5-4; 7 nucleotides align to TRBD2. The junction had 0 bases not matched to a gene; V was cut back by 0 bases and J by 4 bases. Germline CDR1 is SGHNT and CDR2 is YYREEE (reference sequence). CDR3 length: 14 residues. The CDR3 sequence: CASSLGLATGELFF. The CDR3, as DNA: TGTGCCAGCAGCTTGGGACTAGCCACCGGGGAGCTGTTTTTT. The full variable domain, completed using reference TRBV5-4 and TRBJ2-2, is ETGVTQSPTHLIKTRGQQVTLRCSSQSGHNTVSWYQQALGQGPQFIFQYYREEENGRGNFPPRFSGLQFPNYSSELNVNALELDDSALYLCASSLGLATGELFFGEGSRLTVL.

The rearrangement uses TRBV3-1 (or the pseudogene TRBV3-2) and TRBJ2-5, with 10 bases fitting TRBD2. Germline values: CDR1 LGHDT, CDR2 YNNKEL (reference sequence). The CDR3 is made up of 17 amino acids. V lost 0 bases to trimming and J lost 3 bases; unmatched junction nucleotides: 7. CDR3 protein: CASSQDGLAGVKETQYF. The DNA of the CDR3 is TGTGCCAGCAGCCAAGATGGGCTAGCGGGGGTAAAAGAGACCCAGTACTTC.

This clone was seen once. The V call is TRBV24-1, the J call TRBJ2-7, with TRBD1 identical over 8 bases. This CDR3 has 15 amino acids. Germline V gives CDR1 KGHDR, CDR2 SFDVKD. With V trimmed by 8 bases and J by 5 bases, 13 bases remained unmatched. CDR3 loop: CATKIGQGGGHEQYF. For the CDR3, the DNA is TGTGCCACCAAAATAGGACAGGGAGGAGGCCACGAGCAGTACTTC.

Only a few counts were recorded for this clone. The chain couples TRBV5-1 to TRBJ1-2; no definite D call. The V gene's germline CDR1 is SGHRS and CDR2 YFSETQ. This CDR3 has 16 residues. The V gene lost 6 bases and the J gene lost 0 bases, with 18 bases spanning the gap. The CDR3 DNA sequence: TGCGCCAGCAAATTCGGGGAGTGGGGAACTAACTATGGCTACACCTTC. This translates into CASKFGEWGTNYGYTF.